This T cell receptor beta chain was recorded in a study of cytomegalovirus exposure and HLA in healthy donors. There are 13 residues in the CDR3. In germline, CDR1 is LNHNV, CDR2 YYDKDF (reference sequence). V lost 4 bases and J 3 bases, leaving 8 bases between the germline ends. PCR primers comprised 60 Vbeta and 13 Jbeta primers. Data came from immunoSEQ multiplex PCR; TCRdb stores just in-frame clones and leaves some out. This table holds 150,000 to 200,000 clones, about 76% found once. The sequence was obtained from a male donor in good health and CMV-seropositive. The sample comprised PBMCs. The chain has TRBV15 and TRBJ2-3, with TRBD1 as a possible D gene (6 bases). The CDR3 DNA reads TGTGCCACCAGCACAGGACAGACAGATACGCAGTATTTT. Translating gives CATSTGQTDTQYF.